A single sample is the source of the 29 T cell receptor beta chains below, sequenced in a study of cytomegalovirus exposure and HLA in healthy donors. PCR used 60 Vbeta primers and 13 Jbeta primers. Method: immunoSEQ multiplex PCR; TCRdb's copy keeps in-frame clones and lacks some. The sample has some 200,000 clones; approximately 80% are singletons. The specimen sequenced was PBMCs. The source is a woman aged 25 to 45 in good health and CMV-seronegative.

The chain carries TRBV11-3 and TRBJ2-7; 13 bases match TRBD2. J lost 2 bases, V lost 3 bases, and 4 bases had no gene match. CDR1 SGHNT and CDR2 YENEEA come from the germline V gene. The CDR3 loop spans 16 amino acids. For the CDR3, the DNA is TGTGCCAGCAGCTTCTCCGGGACTAGCGGGACCTACGAGCAGTACTTC. Encoded protein: CASSFSGTSGTYEQYF.

This clone was seen a few times. The chain combines TRBV5-1 with TRBJ2-7, with TRBD2 identical over 7 bases. This CDR3 region has 17 residues. Germline values: CDR1 SGHRS, CDR2 YFSETQ. V was pared by 0 bases and J by 1 base, with 10 bases of the junction left unmatched. The CDR3 bases are TGCGCCAGCAGCTTGGGGGGCGGGAGATATCAATCCTACGAGCAGTACTTC. This gives the protein CASSLGGGRYQSYEQYF.

This sequence joins TRBV5-1 and TRBJ2-3, with TRBD1 matching 7 bases. The CDR3 spans 16 residues. V shed 1 base, J shed 2 bases, and the junction held 7 bases outside the gene matches. CDR1 and CDR2 (germline): SGHRS, YFSETQ. CDR3 region: CASSLWETGLTDTQYF. The CDR3 DNA reads as TGCGCCAGCAGCTTGTGGGAGACAGGGCTCACAGATACGCAGTATTTT.

The chain employs TRBV29-1 and TRBJ2-7; possibly TRBD2 for D (6 bases). The CDR3 runs 12 residues. Germline CDR1 and CDR2: SQVTM and ANQGSEA. Trimming took off 5 bases at V and 6 bases at J, with 14 bases between the two ends. In nucleotides, the CDR3 is TGCAGCGTTAGGCGGGGATCTGCCGAGCAGTACTTC. This translates into CSVRRGSAEQYF.

This chain links TRBV28 with TRBJ2-3, with unresolved D. CDR1 MDHEN and CDR2 SYDVKM come from the germline V gene. This CDR3 region has 14 residues. Trimming stripped 5 bases from V and 2 bases from J, with 11 bases between. CDR3: CASSPTQATDTQYF. Written as DNA, the CDR3 is TGTGCCAGCAGTCCCACCCAGGCCACAGATACGCAGTATTTT.

The V call is TRBV5-5, the J call TRBJ1-4, with D maybe TRBD1 (6 bases). The CDR3 length is 15 residues. Germline CDR1 is SGHKS and CDR2 is YYEKEE (reference sequence). V was shortened by 4 bases and J by 4 bases, with 14 bases between the two germline ends. The CDR3 reads CASSQGPGNNEKLFF. The CDR3 DNA reads as TGTGCCAGCAGCCAGGGGCCAGGGAATAATGAAAAACTGTTTTTT.

The J gene is TRBJ2-7, the V gene TRBV9; D perhaps matches TRBD1 (6 bases). The CDR3 covers 15 residues. Germline assignment: CDR1 SGDLS and CDR2 YYNGEE. V dropped 7 bases and J dropped 2 bases, with 19 bases sitting between them. The CDR3 sequence is CASSAPDRPTYEQYF. The DNA for the CDR3 is TGTGCCAGCTCCGCTCCCGACAGGCCGACCTACGAGCAGTACTTC.

The chain carries TRBV5-1 and TRBJ2-7; TRBD1 is a possible D gene (6 bases). The V end lost 0 bases, the J end lost 5 bases, and 12 bases lay between the germline ends. Germline CDR1 is SGHRS and CDR2 is YFSETQ. This CDR3 region has 14 residues. In nucleotides, the CDR3 is TGCGCCAGCAGCTTGGGACAGGCCATCCACGAGCAGTACTTC. Translating it yields CASSLGQAIHEQYF.

CDR3 bases: TGTGCCAGCAGCCAAGAATCTAGCGGGAGCTCCTACGAGCAGTACTTC. Protein product: CASSQESSGSSYEQYF. The gene calls are TRBV4-2 and TRBJ2-7, with 10 bases identical to TRBD2. With 0 bases clipped from V and 0 bases from J, the junction kept 2 bases outside the gene matches. The CDR3 runs to 16 residues. Germline loops: CDR1 LGHNA, CDR2 YNFKEQ.

For this clone: Germline and junction disagree at one end, which may indicate a read error. The chain is built from TRBV20-1 and TRBJ1-2; 10 nucleotides line up with TRBD1. The V gene's germline CDR1 is DFQATT and CDR2 SNEGSKA (reference sequence). The CDR3 covers 11 residues. The CDR3 sequence: CSAWTGGSYPF. CDR3 sequence (DNA): TGCAGTGCTTGGACAGGGGGAAGCTACCCCTTC.

The gene calls are TRBV5-1 and TRBJ2-5, with D tentatively TRBD2 (5 bases). Near its end, the DNA agrees better with TRBJ2-7, so the J call may be wrong. The CDR3 sequence is 15 residues long. Germline V gene lookup returns CDR1 SGHRS and CDR2 YFSETQ. The CDR3 DNA reads TGCGCCAGCAGCTTGTTGGGAGCACTGGGTCACGAGCAGTACTTC. This sequence encodes CASSLLGALGHEQYF.

This chain connects TRBV5-1 to TRBJ1-1, with D tentatively TRBD1 (6 bases). V was cut by 0 bases and J by 3 bases, with 6 bases left in between. Germline CDR1 reads SGHRS; CDR2 reads YFSETQ. CDR3 length equals 13 residues. CDR3 coding DNA: TGCGCCAGCAGCTTGGCAGGGGACACTGAAGCTTTCTTT. The encoded protein is CASSLAGDTEAFF.

The J gene is TRBJ2-1, the V gene TRBV7-3; 9 nucleotides align to TRBD2. The CDR3 loop spans 17 amino acids. The ends lost 4 bases at V and 0 bases at J; junction bases unmatched: 7. Germline CDR1 reads SGHTA; CDR2 reads FQGTGA. CDR3 sequence reads: CASSSRGSGGSYNEQFF. Written as DNA, the CDR3 is TGTGCCAGCAGCTCGCGAGGTAGCGGGGGCTCCTACAATGAGCAGTTCTTC.

This chain joins TRBV4-2 and TRBJ2-7; TRBD1 matches at 9 bases. Trimming took 2 bases from V and 4 from J; bases not matched to a gene: 6. CDR1 and CDR2 (germline): LGHNA, YNFKEQ. This CDR3 spans 15 amino acids. CDR3 region: CASSQYQTGGYEQYF. In nucleotides, the CDR3 is TGTGCCAGCAGCCAATATCAGACAGGGGGGTACGAGCAGTACTTC.

CDR3 sequence reads: CATSRSAGGSDEQYF. DNA for the CDR3: TGTGCCACCAGCAGGTCAGCGGGGGGGAGCGACGAGCAGTACTTC. The gene calls are TRBV15 and TRBJ2-7; 10 nucleotides line up with TRBD2. This CDR3 region has 15 residues. V shed 3 bases, J shed 5 bases, and the junction held 7 bases outside the gene matches. Germline assignment: CDR1 LNHNV and CDR2 YYDKDF (reference sequence).

The chain uses TRBV5-6 and TRBJ2-5; 7 bases match TRBD2. J lost 7 bases, V lost 4 bases, and 13 bases had no gene match. CDR3 length equals 15 residues. Germline V lookup: CDR1 SGHDT, CDR2 YYEEEE. CDR3 DNA: TGTGCCAGCAGCCCGCCGGGGGGACGTTCGGGGACCCAGTACTTC. It yields the protein CASSPPGGRSGTQYF.

The chain couples TRBV9 to TRBJ2-2; D is perhaps TRBD2 (6 bases). CDR3 length: 15 amino acids. Between the trimmed V and J ends, which lost 2 bases and 4 bases, there was a span of 12 bases. The germline V gene encodes CDR1 SGDLS and CDR2 YYNGEE. Written as DNA, the CDR3 is TGTGCCAGCAGCGTTTACCGGGACTCCACCGGGGAGCTGTTTTTT. It codes for CASSVYRDSTGELFF.

This clone was detected once. This chain uses TRBV5-4 with TRBJ1-2, with 7 bases matching TRBD1. Germline V gives CDR1 SGHNT, CDR2 YYREEE (reference sequence). This CDR3 spans 14 amino acids. V lost 1 base and J lost 4; bases outside the gene matches: 4. In nucleotides, the CDR3 is TGTGCCAGCAGCTTGACAGGGGCCTTCTATGGCTACACCTTC. Its translation: CASSLTGAFYGYTF. Filled out from reference TRBV5-4 and TRBJ1-2, the complete variable domain reads ETGVTQSPTHLIKTRGQQVTLRCSSQSGHNTVSWYQQALGQGPQFIFQYYREEENGRGNFPPRFSGLQFPNYSSELNVNALELDDSALYLCASSLTGAFYGYTFGSGTRLTVV.

The chain couples TRBV27 to TRBJ1-2; 7 positions agree with TRBD1. Germline-derived CDR1 and CDR2 are MNHEY and SMNVEV (reference sequence). V gave up 6 bases and J gave up 4 bases; unmatched junction bases: 5. This CDR3 comprises 13 residues. DNA of the CDR3: TGTGCCAGCAGCCTAAGACAGGGCTATGGCTACACCTTC. It specifies CASSLRQGYGYTF.

The rearrangement uses TRBV28 and TRBJ2-7; 10 positions match TRBD2. Trimming removed 6 bases from V and 1 base from J; junction bases left unmatched: 9. Looked up from germline, CDR1 is MDHEN and CDR2 is SYDVKM. The CDR3 spans 16 residues. The CDR3 DNA is TGTGCCAGCAGCTCCCGGGGTAGCGGGGGGTCCTACGAGCAGTACTTC. Translation gives CASSSRGSGGSYEQYF.

This clone was found a few times. CDR3 sequence: CSTGSAISNQPQHF. The CDR3 DNA follows: TGTTCAACCGGGTCGGCTATTAGCAATCAGCCCCAGCATTTT. The V call is TRBV28, the J call TRBJ1-5; no definite D call. In germline, CDR1 is MDHEN, CDR2 SYDVKM. CDR3 size: 14 residues.

The chain couples TRBV12-1 to TRBJ1-5; the D call in the table, TRBD1, was not verified against the DNA. TRBV12-1 is tagged as a pseudogene. This CDR3 spans 22 amino acids. In DNA form, the CDR3 reads TGTGCCAGCAGCCGTACTTTCGAGCTGGACAAGTTAAGATTTTATAGCAATCAGCCCCAGCATTTT. This codes for CASSRTFELDKLRFYSNQPQHF.

The genes are TRBV4-2 and TRBJ2-5; 10 bases agree with TRBD2. The CDR3 sequence is 19 residues long. J was trimmed by 3 bases and V by 0 bases; bases with no gene match: 13. CDR1 and CDR2 (germline): LGHNA, YNFKEQ. CDR3 in DNA: TGTGCCAGCAGCCAAGATAGGTGGAGCGGGAGGGCCCGGGAAGAGACCCAGTACTTC. Translated: CASSQDRWSGRAREETQYF.

The chain couples TRBV4-2 to TRBJ2-7; 7 bases match TRBD1. This CDR3 contains 14 residues. Germline CDR1 and CDR2: LGHNA and YNFKEQ. The V gene end was trimmed by 4 bases and the J gene end by 5 bases; junction bases not matched to a gene: 8. The DNA of the CDR3 is TGTGCCAGCAGCCGCAATACAGGGGTCGACGAGCAGTACTTC. Translation: CASSRNTGVDEQYF.

The V gene is TRBV2, the J gene TRBJ2-7; the match to TRBD2 covers 7 bases. The CDR3 runs 17 residues. CDR1 is SNHLY and CDR2 is FYNNEI in the germline V gene. Trimming took 5 bases from V and 9 from J; bases not matched to a gene: 22. CDR3 amino acids: CASSSRREVGGYPGQYF. The CDR3 bases are TGTGCCAGCAGTTCCCGCCGGGAGGTAGGCGGGTATCCGGGGCAGTACTTC.

The chain joins TRBV10-1 to TRBJ1-5; TRBD1 matches 11 bases. The CDR3 is 14 amino acids. The trim removed 6 bases at V and 6 bases at J, leaving 4 bases unmatched. CDR1 and CDR2 (germline): WNHNN, SYGVQD (reference sequence). The CDR3 reads CASRGQGVGQPQHF. The CDR3 DNA reads as TGCGCCAGCAGGGGACAGGGGGTAGGTCAGCCCCAGCATTTT.

The V gene is TRBV6-5, the J gene TRBJ2-2, with D maybe TRBD1 (6 bases). The CDR3 runs to 14 residues. Trimming shortened V by 5 bases and J by 6 bases, and 13 bases separated the two germline ends. Germline CDR1 is MNHEY and CDR2 is SVGAGI. The CDR3 bases are TGTGCCAGCAGTGAATACAGGGTTTCCGGGGAGCTGTTTTTT. Its protein is CASSEYRVSGELFF.

This clone was detected only once. This chain connects TRBV5-1 to TRBJ2-1; D unclear. CDR3 length: 15 amino acids. Between the trimmed V and J ends, which lost 1 base and 0 bases, there was a span of 8 bases. Germline CDR1 is SGHRS and CDR2 is YFSETQ. The chain's CDR3 is CASSLTDASYNEQFF. In nucleotides, the CDR3 is TGCGCCAGCAGCTTGACAGATGCCTCCTACAATGAGCAGTTCTTC. Complete variable domain (other parts from reference TRBV5-1 and TRBJ2-1): KAGVTQTPRYLIKTRGQQVTLSCSPISGHRSVSWYQQTPGQGLQFLFEYFSETQRNKGNFPGRFSGRQFSNSRSEMNVSTLELGDSALYLCASSLTDASYNEQFFGPGTRLTVL.

The rearrangement uses TRBV2 and TRBJ1-4; D is possibly TRBD1 (6 bases). The CDR3 is made up of 15 amino acids. Looked up from germline, CDR1 is SNHLY and CDR2 is FYNNEI. V lost 3 bases to trimming and J lost 5 bases, with 13 bases between them. For the CDR3, the DNA is TGTGCCAGCAGTGACCGACAGGTCGCCAATGAAAAACTGTTTTTT. This sequence encodes CASSDRQVANEKLFF.